This is a list of T cell receptor beta chains from one sample in a study of technical replicates of blood from several donors. Method: immunoSEQ multiplex PCR; TCRdb's copy keeps in-frame clones and lacks some. The table lists tens of thousands of clones, under 96% of them singletons, with about 0.41% in the top ten. The sequenced sample was T cells isolated from PBMCs. These TCRs come from a human donor in good health. CDR3s include the opening cysteine and the closing phenylalanine or tryptophan. D genes are given only for firm matches. Where a row states a size, it is once, few, many or the class of an expanded clone; other rows omit it.

CDR3nt | CDR3aa | len | d_gene | v_gene | abundance | j_gene
TGCAGCGTTGGTTCGGGCGGGGATGGCTACACCTTC | CSVGSGGDGYTF | 12 | - | TRBV29-1 | once | TRBJ1-2
TGTGCCAGCAGCCTGGGACTACAAGAGACCCAGTACTTC | CASSLGLQETQYF | 13 | TRBD2 | TRBV5-6 | - | TRBJ2-5
TGTGCCAGCAGTCTGCTAGCGATTAACTCCTACGAGCAGTACTTC | CASSLLAINSYEQYF | 15 | - | TRBV27 | - | TRBJ2-7
TGCAGCGTTGCTAGCGGGCCAGATACGCAGTATTTT | CSVASGPDTQYF | 12 | TRBD2 | TRBV29-1 | - | TRBJ2-3
TGTGCCAGCAGTGAAGTGGGCCCTTTACAGGGGAAGACCTACGAGCAGTACTTC | CASSEVGPLQGKTYEQYF | 18 | TRBD1 | TRBV6-1 | - | TRBJ2-7
TGTGCCAGCAGTCGGCAAGCGGGAGGTCCCAATGAGCAGTTCTTC | CASSRQAGGPNEQFF | 15 | TRBD2 | TRBV27 | once | TRBJ2-1
TGTGCCAGTAGTATACCAAATCAGCCCCAGCATTTT | CASSIPNQPQHF | 12 | - | TRBV19 | - | TRBJ1-5
TGTGCCAGCAGTGAAGCAATTCCGGGACTAGCGTTTAATGAGCAGTTCTTC | CASSEAIPGLAFNEQFF | 17 | TRBD2 | TRBV2 | - | TRBJ2-1
TGTGCCAGCAGCTTAGCGCTAGGTCTCGCAGATACGCAGTATTTT | CASSLALGLADTQYF | 15 | - | TRBV7-2 | - | TRBJ2-3
TGTGCCAGCAGTTTGGGACTAGCGGGAAACCCTCTCAATGAGCAGTTCTTC | CASSLGLAGNPLNEQFF | 17 | TRBD2 | TRBV7-3 | - | TRBJ2-1
TGTGCCAGCAGTGGTAGCTCTGGGGCCAACGTCCTGACTTTC | CASSGSSGANVLTF | 14 | - | TRBV2 | - | TRBJ2-6
TGTGCCAGCAGTTACACGACCGGACAGGGCTACGAGCAGTACTTC | CASSYTTGQGYEQYF | 15 | TRBD1 | TRBV6-5 | - | TRBJ2-7